This T cell receptor beta chain appears in the sequencing data of a study of CD8+ T cells in alopecia areata. Sample treatment: oral pan-JAK inhibitor, 5-10 mg twice daily. This clone has a handful of counts. The same CDR3 arises from other DNA sequences in this sample as well. cDNA serving as the sequencing template came from extracted, reverse transcribed RNA. Here immunoSEQ multiplex PCR was the method, and the copy in TCRdb shows in-frame clones only, minus some. The sample holds some 130,000 clones, 54% seen once. Trimming pared 2 bases from V and 1 base from J, leaving 3 bases between. Germline CDR1 and CDR2: MNHEY and SMNVEV (reference sequence). CDR3 length equals 12 residues.

The receptor was derived from a human donor with alopecia areata. This chain joins TRBV27 and TRBJ2-7; no firm D call. Sequences were derived from CD8+ T cells sorted from blood, sampled at week 4, from a patient treated with tofacitinib. As DNA, the CDR3 is TGTGCCAGCAGTTTAAATTCCTACGAGCAGTACTTC. Translated: CASSLNSYEQYF.